This T cell receptor (beta chain) was sequenced during a study of sequential checkpoint blockade in melanoma. The wider study: Randomization was 1:1 between first-line nivolumab→ipilimumab and ipilimumab→nivolumab. Maintenance nivolumab came after either treatment sequence.

Sample treatment: randomized to nivolumab then ipilimumab (arm A) or the reverse (arm B). No patient had prior DNA-damaging chemotherapy. Sorted cells were live CD3+CD8+, lacking CD19 and CD56, from PBMCs. TCRdb's table, derived via immunoSEQ multiplex PCR, lists solely in-frame clones and lacks some. The sample has 15,000 to 20,000 clones; around 70% are singletons. The germline CDR1 and CDR2 sequences are MDHEN and SYDVKM. The CDR3 is 13 amino acids. The V end was cut by 8 bases, the J end by 2 bases, with 13 bases between. This TCR derives from a human donor with melanoma. The chain couples TRBV28 to TRBJ2-7, with D tentatively TRBD1 (6 bases). The specimen comprised CD8+ T cells sorted from blood (inferred from file names), sampled from a patient given nivolumab and ipilimumab in sequence. CDR3: CASQKQGTYEQYF. DNA for the CDR3: TGTGCCAGCCAGAAACAGGGAACCTACGAGCAGTACTTC.